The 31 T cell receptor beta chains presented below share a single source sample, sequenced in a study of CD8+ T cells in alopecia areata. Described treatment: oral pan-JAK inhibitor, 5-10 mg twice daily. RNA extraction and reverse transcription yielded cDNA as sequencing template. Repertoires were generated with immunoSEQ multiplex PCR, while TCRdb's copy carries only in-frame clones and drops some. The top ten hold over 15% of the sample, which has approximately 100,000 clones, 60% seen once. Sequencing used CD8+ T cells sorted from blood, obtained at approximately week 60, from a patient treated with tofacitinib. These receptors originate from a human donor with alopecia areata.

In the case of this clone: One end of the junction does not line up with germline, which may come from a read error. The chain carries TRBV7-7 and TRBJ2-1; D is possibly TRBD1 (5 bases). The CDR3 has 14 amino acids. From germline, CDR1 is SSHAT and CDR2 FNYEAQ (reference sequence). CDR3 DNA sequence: TGTGCTAGCAGCCCCATTGGGGCTGGCAATGAGCAGTTCTTC. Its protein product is CASSPIGAGNEQFF.

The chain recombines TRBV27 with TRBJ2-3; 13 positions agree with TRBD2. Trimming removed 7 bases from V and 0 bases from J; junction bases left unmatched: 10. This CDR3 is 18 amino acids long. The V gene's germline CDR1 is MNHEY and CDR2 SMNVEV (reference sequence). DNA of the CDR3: TGTGCCAGCACCACCCTTGGGACTAGCGGGGTGAGCACAGATACGCAGTATTTT. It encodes CASTTLGTSGVSTDTQYF.

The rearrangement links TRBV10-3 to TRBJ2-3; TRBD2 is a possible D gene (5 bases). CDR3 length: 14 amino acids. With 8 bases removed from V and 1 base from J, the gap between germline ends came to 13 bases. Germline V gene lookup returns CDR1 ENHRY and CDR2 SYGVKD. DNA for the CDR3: TGTGCCATCTCGGAGGTCTCCGGCACAGATACGCAGTATTTT. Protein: CAISEVSGTDTQYF.

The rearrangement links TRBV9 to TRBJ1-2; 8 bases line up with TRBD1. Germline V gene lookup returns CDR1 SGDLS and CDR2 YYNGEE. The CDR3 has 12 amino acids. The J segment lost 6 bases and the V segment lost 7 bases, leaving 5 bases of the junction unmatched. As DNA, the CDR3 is TGTGCCAGCGGTGACAGGGGCAATGGCTACACCTTC. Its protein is CASGDRGNGYTF.

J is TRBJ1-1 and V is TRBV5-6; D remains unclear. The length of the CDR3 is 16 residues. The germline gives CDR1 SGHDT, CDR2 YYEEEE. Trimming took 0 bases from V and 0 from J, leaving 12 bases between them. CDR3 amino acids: CASSLEEGYMNTEAFF. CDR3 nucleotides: TGTGCCAGCAGCTTGGAGGAGGGATACATGAACACTGAAGCTTTCTTT.

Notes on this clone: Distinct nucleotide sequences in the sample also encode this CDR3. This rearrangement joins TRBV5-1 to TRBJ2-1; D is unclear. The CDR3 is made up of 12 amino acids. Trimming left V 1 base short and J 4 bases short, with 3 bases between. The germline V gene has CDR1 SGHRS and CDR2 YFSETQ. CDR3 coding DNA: TGCGCCAGCAGCTTGAATTACAATGAGCAGTTCTTC. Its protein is CASSLNYNEQFF.

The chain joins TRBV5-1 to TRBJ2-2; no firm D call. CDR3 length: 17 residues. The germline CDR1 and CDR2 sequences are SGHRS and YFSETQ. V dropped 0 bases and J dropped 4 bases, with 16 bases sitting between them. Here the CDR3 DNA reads TGCGCCAGCAGCTTGGCCCGCGGCTCCCCGGGCACCGGGGAGCTGTTTTTT. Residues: CASSLARGSPGTGELFF. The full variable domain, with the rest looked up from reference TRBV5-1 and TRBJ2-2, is KAGVTQTPRYLIKTRGQQVTLSCSPISGHRSVSWYQQTPGQGLQFLFEYFSETQRNKGNFPGRFSGRQFSNSRSEMNVSTLELGDSALYLCASSLARGSPGTGELFFGEGSRLTVL.

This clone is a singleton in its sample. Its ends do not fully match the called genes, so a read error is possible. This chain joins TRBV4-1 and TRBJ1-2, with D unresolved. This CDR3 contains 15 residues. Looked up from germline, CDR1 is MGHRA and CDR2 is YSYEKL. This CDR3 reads CASGQTSDGGYGYTF. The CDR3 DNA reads TGCGCCAGCGGCCAGACGTCGGACGGAGGGTATGGCTACACCTTC.

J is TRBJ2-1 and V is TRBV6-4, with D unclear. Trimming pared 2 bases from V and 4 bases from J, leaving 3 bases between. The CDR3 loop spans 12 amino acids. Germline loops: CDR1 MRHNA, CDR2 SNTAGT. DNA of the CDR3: TGTGCCAGCAGTGACCGGTACAATGAGCAGTTCTTC. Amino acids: CASSDRYNEQFF.

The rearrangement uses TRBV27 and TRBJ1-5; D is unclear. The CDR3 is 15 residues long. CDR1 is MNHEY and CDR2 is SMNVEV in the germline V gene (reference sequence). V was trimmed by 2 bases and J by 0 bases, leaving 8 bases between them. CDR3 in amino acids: CASSLRAGSNQPQHF. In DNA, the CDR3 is TGTGCCAGCAGTTTACGCGCAGGTAGCAATCAGCCCCAGCATTTT.

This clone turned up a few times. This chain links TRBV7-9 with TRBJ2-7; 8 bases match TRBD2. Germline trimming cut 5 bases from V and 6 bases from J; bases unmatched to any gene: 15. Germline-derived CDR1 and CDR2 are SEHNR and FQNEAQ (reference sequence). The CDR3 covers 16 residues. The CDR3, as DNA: TGTGCCAGCAGCCCGGGGGGGGCAGCCCCTGGTGTCGAGCAGTACTTC. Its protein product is CASSPGGAAPGVEQYF.

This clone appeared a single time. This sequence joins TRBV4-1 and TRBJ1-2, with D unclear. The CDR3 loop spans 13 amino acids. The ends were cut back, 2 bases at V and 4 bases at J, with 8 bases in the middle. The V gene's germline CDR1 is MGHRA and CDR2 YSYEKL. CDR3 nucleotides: TGCGCCAGCAGCCAAATTGGAGGCTATGGCTACACCTTC. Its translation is CASSQIGGYGYTF.

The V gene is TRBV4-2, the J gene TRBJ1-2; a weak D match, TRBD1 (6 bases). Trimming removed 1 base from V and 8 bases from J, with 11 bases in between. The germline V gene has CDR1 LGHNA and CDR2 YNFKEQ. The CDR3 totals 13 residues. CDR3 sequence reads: CASSQAGTTGYTF. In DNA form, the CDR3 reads TGTGCCAGCAGCCAAGCGGGGACAACGGGCTACACCTTC.

The CDR3, as DNA: TGTGCCAGCAGCTTAGAGGGGGACACCACTAACTATGGCTACACCTTC. Its protein is CASSLEGDTTNYGYTF. V is TRBV7-8 and J is TRBJ1-2; tentatively, D is TRBD1 (6 bases). The CDR3 extends over 16 amino acids. In germline, CDR1 is SGHVS, CDR2 FQNEAQ. Trimming took 1 base from V and 0 from J, leaving 12 bases between them.

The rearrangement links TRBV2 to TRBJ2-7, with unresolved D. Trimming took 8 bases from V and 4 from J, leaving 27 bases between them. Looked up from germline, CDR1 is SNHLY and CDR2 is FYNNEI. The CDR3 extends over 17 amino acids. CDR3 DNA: TGTGCCAGCGACTCCTCCTCTCTGACTTACGACAAATACGAGCAGTACTTC. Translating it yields CASDSSSLTYDKYEQYF.

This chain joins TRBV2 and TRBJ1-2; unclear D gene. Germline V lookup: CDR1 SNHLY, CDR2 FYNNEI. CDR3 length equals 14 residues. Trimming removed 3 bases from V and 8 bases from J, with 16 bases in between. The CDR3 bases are TGTGCCAGCAGTGACCTGGAGGTGTCGACCGGCTACACCTTC. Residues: CASSDLEVSTGYTF.

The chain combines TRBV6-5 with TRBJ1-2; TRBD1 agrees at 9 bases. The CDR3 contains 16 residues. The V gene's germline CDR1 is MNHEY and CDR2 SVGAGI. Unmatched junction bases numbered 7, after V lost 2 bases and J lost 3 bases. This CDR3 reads CASSYPSTGGDYGYTF. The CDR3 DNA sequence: TGTGCCAGCAGTTACCCCAGTACAGGGGGCGACTATGGCTACACCTTC.

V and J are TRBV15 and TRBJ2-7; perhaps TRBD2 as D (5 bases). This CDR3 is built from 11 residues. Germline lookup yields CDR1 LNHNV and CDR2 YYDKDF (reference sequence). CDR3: CATGSTYEQYF. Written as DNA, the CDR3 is TGTGCTACGGGGTCGACTTACGAGCAGTACTTC. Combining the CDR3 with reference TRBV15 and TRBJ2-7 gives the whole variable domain DAMVIQNPRYQVTQFGKPVTLSCSQTLNHNVMYWYQQKSSQAPKLLFHYYDKDFNNEADTPDNFQSRRPNTSFCFLDIRSPGLGDTAMYLCATGSTYEQYFGPGTRLTVT.

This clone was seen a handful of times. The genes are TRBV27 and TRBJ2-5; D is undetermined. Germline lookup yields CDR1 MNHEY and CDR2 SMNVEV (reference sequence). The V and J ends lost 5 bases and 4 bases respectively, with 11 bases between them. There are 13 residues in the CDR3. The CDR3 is CASSPLSRETQYF. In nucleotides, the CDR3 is TGTGCCAGCAGTCCGCTTAGTCGAGAGACCCAGTACTTC.

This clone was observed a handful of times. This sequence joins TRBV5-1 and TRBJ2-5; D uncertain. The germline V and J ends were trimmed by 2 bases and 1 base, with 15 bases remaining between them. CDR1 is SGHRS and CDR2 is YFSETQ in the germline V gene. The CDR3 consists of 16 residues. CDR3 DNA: TGCGCCAGCAGCTTAGCTCCACCAGACGCCCAAGAGACCCAGTACTTC. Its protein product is CASSLAPPDAQETQYF.

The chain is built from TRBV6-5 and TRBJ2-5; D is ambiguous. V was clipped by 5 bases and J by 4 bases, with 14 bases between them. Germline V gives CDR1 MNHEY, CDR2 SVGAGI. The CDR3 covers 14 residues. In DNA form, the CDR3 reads TGTGCCAGCAGTAAACGTCAAGAAGGAGAGACCCAGTACTTC. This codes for CASSKRQEGETQYF.

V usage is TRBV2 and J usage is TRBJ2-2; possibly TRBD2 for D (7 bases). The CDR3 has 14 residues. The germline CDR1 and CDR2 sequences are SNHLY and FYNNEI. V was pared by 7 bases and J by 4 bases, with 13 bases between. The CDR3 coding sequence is TGTGCCAGCATATACAGGGAGGGCACCGGGGAGCTGTTTTTT. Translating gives CASIYREGTGELFF.

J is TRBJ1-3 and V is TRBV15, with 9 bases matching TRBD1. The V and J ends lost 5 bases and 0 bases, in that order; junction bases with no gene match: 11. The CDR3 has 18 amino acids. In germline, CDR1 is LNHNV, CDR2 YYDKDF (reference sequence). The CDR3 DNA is TGTGCCACCAGCCCATTTCCGGGGACAGGGATCTCTGGAAACACCATATATTTT. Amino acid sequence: CATSPFPGTGISGNTIYF.

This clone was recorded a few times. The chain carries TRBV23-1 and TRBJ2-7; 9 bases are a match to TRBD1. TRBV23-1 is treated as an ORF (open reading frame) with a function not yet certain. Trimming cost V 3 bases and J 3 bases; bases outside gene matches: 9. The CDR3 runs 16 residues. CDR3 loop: CASSHRTGGIHYEQYF. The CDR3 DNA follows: TGCGCCAGCAGTCACAGAACAGGGGGCATCCACTACGAGCAGTACTTC.

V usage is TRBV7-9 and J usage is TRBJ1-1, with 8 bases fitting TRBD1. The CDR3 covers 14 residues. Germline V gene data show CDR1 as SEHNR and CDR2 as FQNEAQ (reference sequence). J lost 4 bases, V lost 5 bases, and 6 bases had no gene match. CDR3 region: CASSTNRGGTEAFF. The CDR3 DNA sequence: TGTGCCAGCAGCACGAACAGGGGGGGCACTGAAGCTTTCTTT. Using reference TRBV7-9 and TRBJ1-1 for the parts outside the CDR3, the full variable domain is DTGVSQNPRHKITKRGQNVTFRCDPISEHNRLYWYRQTLGQGPEFLTYFQNEAQLEKSRLLSDRFSAERPKGSFSTLEIQRTEQGDSAMYLCASSTNRGGTEAFFGQGTRLTVV.

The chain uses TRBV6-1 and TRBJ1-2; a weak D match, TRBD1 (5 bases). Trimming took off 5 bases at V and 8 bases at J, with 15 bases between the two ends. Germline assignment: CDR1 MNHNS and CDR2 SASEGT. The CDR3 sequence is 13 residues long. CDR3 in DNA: TGTGCCAGCAGTCCCATTCAGGGTTGGGGCTACACCTTC. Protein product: CASSPIQGWGYTF.

CDR3 in DNA: TGTGCCAGTAGTATAAGGGCGCTCGCCCAAGAGACCCAGTACTTC. This gives the protein CASSIRALAQETQYF. The chain employs TRBV19 and TRBJ2-5; D gene unclear. Trimming removed 2 bases from V and 1 base from J, with 11 bases in between. The CDR3 runs 15 residues. The germline V gene has CDR1 LNHDA and CDR2 SQIVND (reference sequence).

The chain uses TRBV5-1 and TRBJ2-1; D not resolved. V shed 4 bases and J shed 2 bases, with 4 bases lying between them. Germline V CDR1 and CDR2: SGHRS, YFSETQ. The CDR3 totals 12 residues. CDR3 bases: TGCGCCAGCAGCCAGGCCTACAATGAGCAGTTCTTC. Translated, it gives CASSQAYNEQFF.

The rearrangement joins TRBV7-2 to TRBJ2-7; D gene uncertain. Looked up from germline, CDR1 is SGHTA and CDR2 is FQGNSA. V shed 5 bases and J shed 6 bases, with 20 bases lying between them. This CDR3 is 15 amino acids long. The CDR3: CASSPPLLGAPEQYF. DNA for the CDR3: TGTGCCAGCAGCCCTCCCCTTCTGGGCGCACCCGAGCAGTACTTC.

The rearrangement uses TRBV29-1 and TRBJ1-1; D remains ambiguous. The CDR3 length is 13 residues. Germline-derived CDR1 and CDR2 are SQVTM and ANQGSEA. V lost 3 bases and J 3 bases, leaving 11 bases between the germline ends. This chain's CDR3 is CSVDSGYYTEAFF. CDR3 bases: TGCAGCGTTGATTCCGGGTATTACACTGAAGCTTTCTTT.

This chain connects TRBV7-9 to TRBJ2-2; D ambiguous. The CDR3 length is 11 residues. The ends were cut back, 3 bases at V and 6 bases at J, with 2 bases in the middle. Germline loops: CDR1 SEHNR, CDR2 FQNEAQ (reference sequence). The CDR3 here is CASSLSGELFF. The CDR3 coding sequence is TGTGCCAGCAGCTTGTCCGGGGAGCTGTTTTTT. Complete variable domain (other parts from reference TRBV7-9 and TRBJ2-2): DTGVSQNPRHKITKRGQNVTFRCDPISEHNRLYWYRQTLGQGPEFLTYFQNEAQLEKSRLLSDRFSAERPKGSFSTLEIQRTEQGDSAMYLCASSLSGELFFGEGSRLTVL.